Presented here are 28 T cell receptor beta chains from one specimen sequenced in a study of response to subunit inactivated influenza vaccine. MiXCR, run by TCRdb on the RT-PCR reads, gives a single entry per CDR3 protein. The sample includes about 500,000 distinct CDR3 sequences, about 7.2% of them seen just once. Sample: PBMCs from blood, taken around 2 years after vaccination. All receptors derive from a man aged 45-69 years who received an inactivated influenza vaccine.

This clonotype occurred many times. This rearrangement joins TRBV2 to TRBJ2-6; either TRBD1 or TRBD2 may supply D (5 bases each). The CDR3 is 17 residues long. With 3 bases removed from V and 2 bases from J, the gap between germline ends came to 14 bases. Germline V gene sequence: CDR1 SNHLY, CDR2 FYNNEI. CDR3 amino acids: CASSEKGMRAGANVLTF. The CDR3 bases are TGTGCCAGCAGTGAGAAGGGGATGAGGGCTGGGGCCAACGTCCTGACTTTC. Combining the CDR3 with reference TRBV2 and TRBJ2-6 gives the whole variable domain EPEVTQTPSHQVTQMGQEVILRCVPISNHLYFYWYRQILGQKVEFLVSFYNNEISEKSEIFDDQFSVERPDGSNFTLKIRSTKLEDSAMYFCASSEKGMRAGANVLTFGAGSRLTVL.

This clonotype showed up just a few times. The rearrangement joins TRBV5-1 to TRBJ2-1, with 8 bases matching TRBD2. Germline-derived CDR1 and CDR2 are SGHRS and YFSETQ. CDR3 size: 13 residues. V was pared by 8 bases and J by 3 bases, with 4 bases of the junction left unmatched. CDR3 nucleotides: TGCGCCAGTCGGCGGGAGGACTACAATGAGCAGTTCTTC. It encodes CASRREDYNEQFF.

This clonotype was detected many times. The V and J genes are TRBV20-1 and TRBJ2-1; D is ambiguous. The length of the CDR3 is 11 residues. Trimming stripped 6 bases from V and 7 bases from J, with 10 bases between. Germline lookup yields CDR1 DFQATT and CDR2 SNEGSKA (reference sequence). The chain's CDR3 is CSASGPNEQFF. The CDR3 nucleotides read TGCAGTGCGAGTGGTCCTAATGAGCAGTTCTTC.

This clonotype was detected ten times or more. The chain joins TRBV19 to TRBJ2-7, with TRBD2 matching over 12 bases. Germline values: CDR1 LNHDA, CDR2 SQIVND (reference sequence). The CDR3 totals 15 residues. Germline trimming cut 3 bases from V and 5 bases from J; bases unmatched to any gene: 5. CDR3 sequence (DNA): TGTGCCAGTAGTATGATGACTAGCGGGAGAAACGAGCAGTACTTC. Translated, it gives CASSMMTSGRNEQYF. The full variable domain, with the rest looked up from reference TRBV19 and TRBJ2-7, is DGGITQSPKYLFRKEGQNVTLSCEQNLNHDAMYWYRQDPGQGLRLIYYSQIVNDFQKGDIAEGYSVSREKKESFPLTVTSAQKNPTAFYLCASSMMTSGRNEQYFGPGTRLTVT.

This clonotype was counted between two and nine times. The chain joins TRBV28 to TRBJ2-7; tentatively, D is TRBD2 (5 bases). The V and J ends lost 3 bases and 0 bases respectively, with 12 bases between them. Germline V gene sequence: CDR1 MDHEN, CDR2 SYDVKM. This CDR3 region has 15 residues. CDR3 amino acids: CASSFAGSISYEQYF. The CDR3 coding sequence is TGTGCCAGCAGTTTCGCGGGTTCCATCTCCTACGAGCAGTACTTC.

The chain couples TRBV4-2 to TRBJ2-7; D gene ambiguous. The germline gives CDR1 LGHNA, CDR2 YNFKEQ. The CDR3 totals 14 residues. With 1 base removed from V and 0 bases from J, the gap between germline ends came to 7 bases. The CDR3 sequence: CASSQVSSSYEQYF. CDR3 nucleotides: TGTGCCAGCAGCCAAGTGTCAAGCTCCTACGAGCAGTACTTC.

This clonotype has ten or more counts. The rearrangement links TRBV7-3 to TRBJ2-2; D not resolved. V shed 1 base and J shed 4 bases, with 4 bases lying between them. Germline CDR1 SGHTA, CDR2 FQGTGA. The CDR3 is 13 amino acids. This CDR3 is CASSLSSTGELFF. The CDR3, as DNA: TGTGCCAGCAGCTTAAGCAGCACCGGGGAGCTGTTTTTT.

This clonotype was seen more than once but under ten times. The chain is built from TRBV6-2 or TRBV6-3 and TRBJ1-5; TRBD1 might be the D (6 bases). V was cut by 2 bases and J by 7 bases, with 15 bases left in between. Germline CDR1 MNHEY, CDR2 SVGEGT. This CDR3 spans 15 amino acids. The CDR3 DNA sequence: TGTGCCAGCAGTTACACCAACAGGGTCCCACAGCCCCAGCATTTT. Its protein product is CASSYTNRVPQPQHF.

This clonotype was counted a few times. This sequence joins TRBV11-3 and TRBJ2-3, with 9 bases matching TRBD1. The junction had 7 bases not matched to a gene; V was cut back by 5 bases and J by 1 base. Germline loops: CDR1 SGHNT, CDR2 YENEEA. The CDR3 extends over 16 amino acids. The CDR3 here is CASSPGGQGRTDTQYF. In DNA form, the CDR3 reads TGTGCCAGCAGCCCGGGGGGACAGGGTCGCACAGATACGCAGTATTTT.

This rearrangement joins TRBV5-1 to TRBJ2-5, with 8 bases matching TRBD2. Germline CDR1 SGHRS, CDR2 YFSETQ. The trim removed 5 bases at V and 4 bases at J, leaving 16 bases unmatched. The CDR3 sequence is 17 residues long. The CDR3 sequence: CASRRQAGAVNRETQYF. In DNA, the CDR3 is TGCGCCAGCAGGCGACAAGCGGGAGCAGTGAATCGAGAGACCCAGTACTTC. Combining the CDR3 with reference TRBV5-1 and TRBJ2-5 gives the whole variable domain KAGVTQTPRYLIKTRGQQVTLSCSPISGHRSVSWYQQTPGQGLQFLFEYFSETQRNKGNFPGRFSGRQFSNSRSEMNVSTLELGDSALYLCASRRQAGAVNRETQYFGPGTRLLVL.

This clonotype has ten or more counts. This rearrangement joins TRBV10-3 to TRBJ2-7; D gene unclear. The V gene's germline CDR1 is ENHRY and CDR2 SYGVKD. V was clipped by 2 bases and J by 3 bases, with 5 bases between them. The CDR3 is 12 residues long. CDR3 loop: CAISEISYEQYF. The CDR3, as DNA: TGTGCCATCAGTGAGATCAGCTACGAGCAGTACTTC.

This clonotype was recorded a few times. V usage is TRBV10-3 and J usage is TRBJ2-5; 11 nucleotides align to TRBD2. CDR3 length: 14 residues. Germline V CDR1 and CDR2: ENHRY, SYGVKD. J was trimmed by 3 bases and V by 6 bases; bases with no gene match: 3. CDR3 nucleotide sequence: TGTGCCATCAGGAGGGGACTAGCGGAAGAGACCCAGTACTTC. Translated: CAIRRGLAEETQYF.

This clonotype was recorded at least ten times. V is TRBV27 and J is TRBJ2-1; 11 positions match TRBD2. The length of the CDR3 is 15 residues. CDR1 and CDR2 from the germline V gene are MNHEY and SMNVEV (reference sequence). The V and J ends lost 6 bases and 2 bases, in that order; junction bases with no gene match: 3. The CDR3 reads CASRLTSGTYNEQFF. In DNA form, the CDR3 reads TGTGCCAGCAGATTGACTAGCGGGACCTACAATGAGCAGTTCTTC.

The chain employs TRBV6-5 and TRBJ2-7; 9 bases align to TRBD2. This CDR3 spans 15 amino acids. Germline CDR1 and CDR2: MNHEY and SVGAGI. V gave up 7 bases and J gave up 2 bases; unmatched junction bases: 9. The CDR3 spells CASMFGLASPYEQYF. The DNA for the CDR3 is TGTGCCAGCATGTTTGGACTAGCGTCCCCCTACGAGCAGTACTTC.

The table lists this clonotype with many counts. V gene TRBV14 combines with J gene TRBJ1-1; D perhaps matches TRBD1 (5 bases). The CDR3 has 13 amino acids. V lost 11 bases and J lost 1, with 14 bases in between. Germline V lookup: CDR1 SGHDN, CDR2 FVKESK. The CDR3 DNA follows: TGTGCCTCTACGGTCGGACAGAACACTGAAGCTTTCTTT. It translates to CASTVGQNTEAFF.

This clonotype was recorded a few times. The CDR3 nucleotides read TGCGCCAGCAGCCGGACAGGGGGCGAGTACGAGCAGTACTTC. As protein: CASSRTGGEYEQYF. The rearrangement links TRBV5-1 to TRBJ2-7; 11 nucleotides line up with TRBD1. V lost 4 bases, J lost 4 bases, and 4 bases stayed unmatched. Germline V gene sequence: CDR1 SGHRS, CDR2 YFSETQ. This CDR3 has 14 residues.

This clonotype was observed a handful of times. CDR3 sequence reads: CASSSQGRVVYNEQFF. The CDR3 nucleotides read TGTGCCAGCAGCTCACAGGGACGTGTAGTCTACAATGAGCAGTTCTTC. J is TRBJ2-1 and V is TRBV7-3, with a possible D match to TRBD1 (6 bases). The V and J ends lost 4 bases and 3 bases respectively, with 16 bases between them. Germline CDR1 and CDR2: SGHTA and FQGTGA. This CDR3 spans 16 amino acids.

CDR3 DNA sequence: TGTGCCACAAGAGGGCCTCGGTCAGCGGCCCAGTACTTC. It specifies CATRGPRSAAQYF. V and J are TRBV6-2 or TRBV6-3 and TRBJ2-5; a weak D match, TRBD2 (5 bases). Trimming removed 10 bases from V and 9 bases from J, with 21 bases in between. The CDR3 spans 13 residues. The V gene's germline CDR1 is MNHEY and CDR2 SVGEGT.

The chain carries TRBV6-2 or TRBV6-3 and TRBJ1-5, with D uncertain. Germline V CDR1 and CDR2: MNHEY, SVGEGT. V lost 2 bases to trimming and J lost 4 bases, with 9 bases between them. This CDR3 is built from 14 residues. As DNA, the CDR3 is TGTGCCAGCAGTTACGTCCGCAATAATCAGCCCCAGCATTTT. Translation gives CASSYVRNNQPQHF.

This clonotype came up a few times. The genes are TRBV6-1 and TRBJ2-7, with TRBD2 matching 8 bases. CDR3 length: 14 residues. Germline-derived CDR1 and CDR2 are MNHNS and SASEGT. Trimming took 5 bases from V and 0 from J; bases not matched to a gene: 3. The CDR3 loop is CASSTGGLSYEQYF. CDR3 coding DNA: TGTGCCAGCAGTACGGGAGGGCTCTCCTACGAGCAGTACTTC.

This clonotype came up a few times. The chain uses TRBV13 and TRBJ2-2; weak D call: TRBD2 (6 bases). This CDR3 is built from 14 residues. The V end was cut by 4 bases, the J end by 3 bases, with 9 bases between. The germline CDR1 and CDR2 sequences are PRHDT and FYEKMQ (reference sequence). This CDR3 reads CASSSGTHTGELFF. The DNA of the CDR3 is TGTGCCAGCAGCTCCGGGACTCACACCGGGGAGCTGTTTTTT.

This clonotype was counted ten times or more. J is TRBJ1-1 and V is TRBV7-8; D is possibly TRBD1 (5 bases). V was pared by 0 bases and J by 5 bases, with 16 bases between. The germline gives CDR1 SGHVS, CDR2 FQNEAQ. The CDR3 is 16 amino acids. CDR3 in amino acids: CASSLALVGRVTEAFF. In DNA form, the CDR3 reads TGTGCCAGCAGCTTAGCCCTGGTCGGCAGGGTAACTGAAGCTTTCTTT.

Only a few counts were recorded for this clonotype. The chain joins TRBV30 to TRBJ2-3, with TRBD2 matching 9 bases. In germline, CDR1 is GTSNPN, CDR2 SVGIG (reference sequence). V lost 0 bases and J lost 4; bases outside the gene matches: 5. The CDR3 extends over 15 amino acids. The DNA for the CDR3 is TGTGCCTGGAGTGTATGGCTAGCGGGGTCAGATACGCAGTATTTT. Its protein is CAWSVWLAGSDTQYF.

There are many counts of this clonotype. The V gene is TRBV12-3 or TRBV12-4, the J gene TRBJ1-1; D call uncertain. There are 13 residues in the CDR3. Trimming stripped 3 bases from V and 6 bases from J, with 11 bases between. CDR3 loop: CASSFTGFAEAFF. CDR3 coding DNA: TGTGCCAGCAGTTTCACGGGGTTTGCTGAAGCTTTCTTT.

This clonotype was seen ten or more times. CDR3 sequence: CASSLVLGINTDTQYF. The CDR3 nucleotides are TGTGCCAGCAGCTTAGTTCTGGGGATAAACACAGATACGCAGTATTTT. The chain recombines TRBV7-9 with TRBJ2-3; D remains unclear. The CDR3 covers 16 residues. V gave up 1 base and J gave up 2 bases, with 13 bases separating them. Germline V gene sequence: CDR1 SEHNR, CDR2 FQNEAQ (reference sequence).

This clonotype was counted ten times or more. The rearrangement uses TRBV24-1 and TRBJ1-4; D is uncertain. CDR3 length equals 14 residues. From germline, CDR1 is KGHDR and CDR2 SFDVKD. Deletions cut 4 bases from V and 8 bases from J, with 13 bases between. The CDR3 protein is CATSEVRAGEKLFF. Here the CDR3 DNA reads TGTGCCACCAGTGAAGTCCGGGCAGGAGAAAAACTGTTTTTT.

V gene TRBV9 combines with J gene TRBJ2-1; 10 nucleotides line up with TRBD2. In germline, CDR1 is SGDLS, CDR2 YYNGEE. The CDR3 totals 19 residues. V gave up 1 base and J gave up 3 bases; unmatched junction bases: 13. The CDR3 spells CASSVPLRTSGDHYNEQFF. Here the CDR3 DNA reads TGTGCCAGCAGCGTACCCCTCCGGACTAGCGGAGACCACTACAATGAGCAGTTCTTC.

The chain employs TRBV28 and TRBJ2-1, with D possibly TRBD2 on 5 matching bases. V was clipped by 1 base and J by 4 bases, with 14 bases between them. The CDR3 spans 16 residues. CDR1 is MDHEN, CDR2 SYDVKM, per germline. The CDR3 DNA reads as TGTGCCAGCAGTTTATTTTTTTCGGGAATATACAATGAGCAGTTCTTC. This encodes CASSLFFSGIYNEQFF.